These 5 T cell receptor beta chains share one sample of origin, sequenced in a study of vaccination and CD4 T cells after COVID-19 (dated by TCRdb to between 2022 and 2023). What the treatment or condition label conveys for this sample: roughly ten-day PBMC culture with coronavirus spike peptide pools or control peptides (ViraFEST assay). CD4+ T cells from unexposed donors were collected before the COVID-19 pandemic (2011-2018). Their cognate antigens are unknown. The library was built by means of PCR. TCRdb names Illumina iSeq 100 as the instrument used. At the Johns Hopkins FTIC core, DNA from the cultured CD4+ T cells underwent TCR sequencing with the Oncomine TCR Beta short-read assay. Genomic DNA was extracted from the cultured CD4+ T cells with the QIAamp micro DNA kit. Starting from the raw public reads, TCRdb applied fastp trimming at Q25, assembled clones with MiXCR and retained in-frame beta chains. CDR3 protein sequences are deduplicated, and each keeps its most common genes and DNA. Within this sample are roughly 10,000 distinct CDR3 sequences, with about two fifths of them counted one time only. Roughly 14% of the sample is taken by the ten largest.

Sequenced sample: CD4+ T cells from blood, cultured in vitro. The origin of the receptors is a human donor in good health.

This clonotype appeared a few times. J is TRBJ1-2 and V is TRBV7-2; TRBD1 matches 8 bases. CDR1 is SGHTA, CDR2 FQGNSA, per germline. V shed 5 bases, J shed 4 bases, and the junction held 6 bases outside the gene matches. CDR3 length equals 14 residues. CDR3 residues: CASSRSTGAYGYTF. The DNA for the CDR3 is TGTGCCAGCAGCCGTTCGACAGGGGCCTATGGCTACACCTTC.

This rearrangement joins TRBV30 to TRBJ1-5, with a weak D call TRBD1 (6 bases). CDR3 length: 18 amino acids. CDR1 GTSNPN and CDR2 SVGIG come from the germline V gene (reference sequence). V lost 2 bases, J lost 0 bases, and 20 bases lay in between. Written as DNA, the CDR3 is TGTGCCTGGAGTTCCCCTCAGAGGGGGACCCCTAGCAATCAGCCCCAGCATTTT. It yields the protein CAWSSPQRGTPSNQPQHF.

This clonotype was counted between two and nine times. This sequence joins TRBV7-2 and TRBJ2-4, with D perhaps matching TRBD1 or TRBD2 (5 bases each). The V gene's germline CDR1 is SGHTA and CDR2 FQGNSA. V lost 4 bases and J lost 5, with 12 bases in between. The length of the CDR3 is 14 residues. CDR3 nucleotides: TGTGCCAGCAGCTCGGGACGGAATGAAAACATTCAGTACTTC. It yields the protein CASSSGRNENIQYF.

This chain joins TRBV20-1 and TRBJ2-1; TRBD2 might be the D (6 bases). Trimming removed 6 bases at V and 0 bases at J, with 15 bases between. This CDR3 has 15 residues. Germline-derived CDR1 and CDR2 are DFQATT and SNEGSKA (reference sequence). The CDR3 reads CSAGGPATSYNEQFF. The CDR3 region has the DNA TGCAGTGCGGGGGGACCGGCAACCTCCTACAATGAGCAGTTCTTC.

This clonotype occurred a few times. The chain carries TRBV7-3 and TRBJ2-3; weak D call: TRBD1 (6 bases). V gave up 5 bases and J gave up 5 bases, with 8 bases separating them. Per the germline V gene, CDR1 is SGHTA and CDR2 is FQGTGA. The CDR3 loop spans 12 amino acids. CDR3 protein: CASSVGGDTQYF. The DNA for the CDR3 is TGTGCCAGCAGCGTAGGGGGAGATACGCAGTATTTT.